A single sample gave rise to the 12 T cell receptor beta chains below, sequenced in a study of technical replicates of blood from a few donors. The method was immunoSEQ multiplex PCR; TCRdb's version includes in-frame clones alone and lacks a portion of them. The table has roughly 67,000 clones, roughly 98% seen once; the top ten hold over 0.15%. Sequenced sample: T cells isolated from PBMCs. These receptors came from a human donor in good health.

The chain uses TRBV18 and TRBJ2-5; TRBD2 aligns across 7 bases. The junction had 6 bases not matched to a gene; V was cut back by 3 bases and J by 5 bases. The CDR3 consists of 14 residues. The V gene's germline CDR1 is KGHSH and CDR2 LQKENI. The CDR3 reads CASSPGWGGETQYF. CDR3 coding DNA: TGTGCCAGCTCACCCGGATGGGGAGGGGAGACCCAGTACTTC.

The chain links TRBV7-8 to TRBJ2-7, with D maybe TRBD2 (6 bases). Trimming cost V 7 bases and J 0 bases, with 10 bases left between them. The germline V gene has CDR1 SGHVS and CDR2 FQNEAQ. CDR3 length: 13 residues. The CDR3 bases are TGTGCCAGCACCGCCGGGGGCTCCTACGAGCAGTACTTC. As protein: CASTAGGSYEQYF.

CDR3 in amino acids: CASSTLTGQMNTEAFF. The CDR3 coding sequence is TGTGCCAGTAGTACCCTTACGGGACAGATGAACACTGAAGCTTTCTTT. This rearrangement joins TRBV19 to TRBJ1-1; 7 nucleotides align to TRBD1. V shed 4 bases and J 0 bases; nucleotides not matched to a gene: 8. The CDR3 is 16 residues long. Germline CDR1 LNHDA, CDR2 SQIVND (reference sequence).

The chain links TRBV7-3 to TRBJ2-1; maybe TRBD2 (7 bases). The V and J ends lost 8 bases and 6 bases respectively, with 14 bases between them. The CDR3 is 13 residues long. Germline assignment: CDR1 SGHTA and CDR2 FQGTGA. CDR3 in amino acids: CASSQRGGNEQFF. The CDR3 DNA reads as TGTGCCAGCTCCCAAAGGGGGGGCAATGAGCAGTTCTTC.

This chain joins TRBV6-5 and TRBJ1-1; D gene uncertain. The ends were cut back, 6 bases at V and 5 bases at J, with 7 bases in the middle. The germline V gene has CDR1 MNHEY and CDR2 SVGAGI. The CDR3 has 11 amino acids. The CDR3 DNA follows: TGTGCCAGCAGATCCTATACTGAAGCTTTCTTT. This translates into CASRSYTEAFF.

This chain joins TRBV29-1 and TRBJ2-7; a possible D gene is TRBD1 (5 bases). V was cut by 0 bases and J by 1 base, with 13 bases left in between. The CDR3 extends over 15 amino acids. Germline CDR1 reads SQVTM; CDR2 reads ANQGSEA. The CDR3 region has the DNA TGCAGCGTTGAAGAGCCCCAGGGTGGGTCCTACGAGCAGTACTTC. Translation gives CSVEEPQGGSYEQYF.

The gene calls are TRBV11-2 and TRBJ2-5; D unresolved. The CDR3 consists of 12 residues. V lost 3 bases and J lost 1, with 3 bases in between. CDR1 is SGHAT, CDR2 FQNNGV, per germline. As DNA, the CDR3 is TGTGCCAGCAGCTTCGGCCAAGAGACCCAGTACTTC. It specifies CASSFGQETQYF.

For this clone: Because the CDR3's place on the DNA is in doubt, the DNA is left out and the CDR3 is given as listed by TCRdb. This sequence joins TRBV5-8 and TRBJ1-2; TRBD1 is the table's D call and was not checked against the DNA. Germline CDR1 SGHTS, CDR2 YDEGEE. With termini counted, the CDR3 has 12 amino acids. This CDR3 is CASSWGTGAITF.

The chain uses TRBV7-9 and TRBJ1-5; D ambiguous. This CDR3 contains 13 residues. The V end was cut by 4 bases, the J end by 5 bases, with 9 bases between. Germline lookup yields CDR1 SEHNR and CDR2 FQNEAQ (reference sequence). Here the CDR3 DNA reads TGTGCCAGCAGCTCGACGGCGGATCAGCCCCAGCATTTT. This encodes CASSSTADQPQHF.

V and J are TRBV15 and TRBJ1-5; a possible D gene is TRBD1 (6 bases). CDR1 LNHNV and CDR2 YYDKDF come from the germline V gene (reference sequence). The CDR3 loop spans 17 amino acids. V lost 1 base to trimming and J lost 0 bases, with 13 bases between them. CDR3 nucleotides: TGTGCCACCAGCAGAGGTTCAGGGGCGGTTAGCAATCAGCCCCAGCATTTT. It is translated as CATSRGSGAVSNQPQHF.

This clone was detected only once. This CDR3 reads CASREPRPGSDLSYNEQFF. The CDR3 DNA is TGTGCCAGCAGAGAACCTAGGCCGGGGTCGGACCTCTCCTACAATGAGCAGTTCTTC. J is TRBJ2-1 and V is TRBV6-1; D is perhaps TRBD2 (5 bases). CDR3 size: 19 residues. Looked up from germline, CDR1 is MNHNS and CDR2 is SASEGT. The ends were cut back, 6 bases at V and 0 bases at J, with 24 bases in the middle.

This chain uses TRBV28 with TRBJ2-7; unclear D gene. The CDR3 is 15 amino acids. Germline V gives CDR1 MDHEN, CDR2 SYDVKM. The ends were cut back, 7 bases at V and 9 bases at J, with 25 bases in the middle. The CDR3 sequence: CASTSHPYLGVGQYF. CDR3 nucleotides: TGTGCCAGCACCTCCCATCCGTACCTAGGAGTTGGGCAGTACTTC.